This T cell receptor beta chain was recorded in a study of CD8+ T cells in alopecia areata. At the level of the study: In an open-label trial, patients got 5 to 10 mg tofacitinib twice daily. Study-wide findings and caveats: Scalp samples also yield sequences from resident alphabeta T cells of normal skin. It was less clear whether patients shared TCRs than it was in mice, possibly because of HLA.

This clone was counted only a few times. Its antigen is unknown. Alopecia areata patients provided lesional scalp punch biopsies and peripheral blood. Once RNA had been extracted, it was reverse transcribed into cDNA to act as the sequencing template. Using immunoSEQ multiplex PCR, the repertoire was profiled, and TCRdb retains in-frame clones only, with some absent. The profile shows about 91,000 clones, 35% to 50% of them singletons. V was trimmed by 0 bases and J by 0 bases, leaving 10 bases between them. Germline V gene sequence: CDR1 SGHRS, CDR2 YFSETQ. The CDR3 has 16 residues. J is TRBJ2-1 and V is TRBV5-1; the D is unclear. The receptor comes from a human donor with alopecia areata. The specimen was CD4+ T cells sorted from blood. The CDR3 reads CASSLGHLGSYNEQFF. In DNA form, the CDR3 reads TGCGCCAGCAGCTTGGGTCACTTAGGCTCCTACAATGAGCAGTTCTTC.